What follows are 30 T cell receptor beta chains derived from one specimen sequenced in a study of identical twins. TCRdb reprocessed the 5' RACE reads via MiXCR and lists one record per CDR3 protein. The sample lists just over 500,000 distinct CDR3 sequences, about 20% occurring once. The sample was also reused in another study, on T cells expressing NK-cell markers.

The sequencing sample was made of CD4+ T cells sorted from blood. These receptors all come from a woman aged 18-29 years in good health.

This clonotype showed up many times. CDR3 sequence reads: CASSQAGTGSYNEQFF. The CDR3 region has the DNA TGTGCCAGCAGCCAAGCCGGGACTGGCTCCTACAATGAGCAGTTCTTC. J is TRBJ2-1 and V is TRBV3-1; D is possibly TRBD2 (6 bases). There are 16 residues in the CDR3. Germline CDR1 reads LGHDT; CDR2 reads YNNKEL (reference sequence). Trimming cost V 1 base and J 0 bases, with 10 bases left between them.

This clonotype came up a few times. The chain has TRBV29-1 and TRBJ1-5; D possibly corresponds to TRBD1 (5 bases). V was cut by 4 bases and J by 7 bases, with 14 bases left in between. Germline CDR1 SQVTM, CDR2 ANQGSEA. The CDR3 sequence is 13 residues long. CDR3 DNA sequence: TGCAGCGTTGGCGAAGGGGCTGGGCAGCCCCAGCATTTT. Translated, it gives CSVGEGAGQPQHF.

The chain employs TRBV9 and TRBJ2-1; 10 bases agree with TRBD2. The CDR3 consists of 17 residues. Trimming removed 0 bases from V and 12 bases from J; junction bases left unmatched: 15. The germline CDR1 and CDR2 sequences are SGDLS and YYNGEE. This CDR3 reads CASSVAASGLAAGGQFF. DNA of the CDR3: TGTGCCAGCAGCGTAGCCGCATCTGGACTAGCGGCGGGGGGGCAGTTCTTC.

This clonotype came up a few times. V is TRBV5-4 and J is TRBJ2-3, with 9 bases fitting TRBD2. CDR1 SGHNT and CDR2 YYREEE come from the germline V gene (reference sequence). There are 19 residues in the CDR3. The V segment lost 1 base and the J segment 4 bases; nucleotides outside the gene matches: 16. CDR3 coding DNA: TGTGCCAGCAGCTTGAGGACGGCGGGGGGGCCTTCTATTTCAGATACGCAGTATTTT. Its translation is CASSLRTAGGPSISDTQYF. The whole variable domain, filled in from reference TRBV5-4 and TRBJ2-3, reads ETGVTQSPTHLIKTRGQQVTLRCSSQSGHNTVSWYQQALGQGPQFIFQYYREEENGRGNFPPRFSGLQFPNYSSELNVNALELDDSALYLCASSLRTAGGPSISDTQYFGPGTRLTVL.

The chain recombines TRBV7-8 with TRBJ1-2; tentatively, D is TRBD1 (5 bases). Per the germline V gene, CDR1 is SGHVS and CDR2 is FQNEAQ. The CDR3 sequence is 14 residues long. Trimming pared 5 bases from V and 0 bases from J, leaving 10 bases between. CDR3 in amino acids: CASSPGRTNYGYTF. DNA for the CDR3: TGTGCCAGCAGCCCGGGACGAACTAACTATGGCTACACCTTC.

The chain employs TRBV25-1 and TRBJ2-3; no reliable D call. Between the trimmed V and J ends, which lost 3 bases and 4 bases, there was a span of 8 bases. This CDR3 has 13 residues. Per germline, CDR1 MGHDK and CDR2 SYGVNS. The CDR3 loop reads CASSDTRADTQYF. The CDR3 DNA reads as TGTGCCAGCAGTGACACGAGAGCAGATACGCAGTATTTT.

This clonotype was counted only a few times. The V call is TRBV11-2, the J call TRBJ2-1; D is tentatively TRBD1 or TRBD2 (5 bases each). The V end was cut by 3 bases, the J end by 7 bases, with 25 bases between. Germline V gene data show CDR1 as SGHAT and CDR2 as FQNNGV. The CDR3 is 18 amino acids. The CDR3 DNA reads as TGTGCCAGCAGCTTTCCCTCGAGGGGCACTACTACACAGAATGAGCAGTTCTTC. This translates into CASSFPSRGTTTQNEQFF.

This chain connects TRBV20-1 to TRBJ2-3; 9 bases are a match to TRBD2. After removal of 1 base from V and 5 bases from J, the junction contained 4 bases not matched to a gene. Per the germline V gene, CDR1 is DFQATT and CDR2 is SNEGSKA (reference sequence). The CDR3 sequence is 14 residues long. CDR3 nucleotide sequence: TGCAGTGCTAGAGGGCGGGGGGGCCGAGATACGCAGTATTTT. This codes for CSARGRGGRDTQYF.

The rearrangement uses TRBV20-1 and TRBJ2-1; the match to TRBD2 covers 10 bases. CDR1 DFQATT and CDR2 SNEGSKA come from the germline V gene (reference sequence). This CDR3 has 13 amino acids. The junction had 3 bases not matched to a gene; V was cut back by 6 bases and J by 4 bases. DNA for the CDR3: TGCAGTGCCTCGGGACTAGCGTACAATGAGCAGTTCTTC. Amino acids: CSASGLAYNEQFF.

The chain uses TRBV6-5 and TRBJ2-4, with D perhaps given as TRBD1 or TRBD2 (5 bases each). Trimming stripped 2 bases from V and 6 bases from J, with 8 bases between. CDR1 is MNHEY and CDR2 is SVGAGI in the germline V gene. This CDR3 spans 13 amino acids. CDR3 protein: CASSYPGTNIQYF. The CDR3 coding sequence is TGTGCCAGCAGTTACCCTGGGACAAACATTCAGTACTTC.

CDR3 protein: CASTAMGTDTQYF. The DNA of the CDR3 is TGCGCCAGCACCGCGATGGGGACAGATACGCAGTATTTT. The rearrangement joins TRBV4-3 to TRBJ2-3; D call uncertain. CDR3 size: 13 residues. V was shortened by 7 bases and J by 3 bases, with 11 bases between the two germline ends. The germline gives CDR1 LGHNA, CDR2 YSLEER.

The chain links TRBV29-1 to TRBJ2-7; perhaps TRBD2 as D (7 bases). Germline V gene data show CDR1 as SQVTM and CDR2 as ANQGSEA. V was trimmed by 7 bases and J by 5 bases, leaving 15 bases between them. The CDR3 is 12 amino acids. The CDR3 loop is CSGLRGRNEQYF. CDR3 sequence (DNA): TGCAGCGGACTGCGGGGGCGCAACGAGCAGTACTTC.

The chain has TRBV5-1 and TRBJ2-7; 9 bases fit TRBD1. The CDR3 covers 16 residues. Germline V gives CDR1 SGHRS, CDR2 YFSETQ. Unmatched junction bases numbered 11, after V lost 4 bases and J lost 3 bases. This CDR3 reads CASSATVQGAGYEQYF. As DNA, the CDR3 is TGCGCCAGCAGCGCGACCGTACAGGGGGCAGGCTACGAGCAGTACTTC.

The V and J genes are TRBV7-8 and TRBJ2-3, with 8 bases lining up with TRBD1. CDR3 length: 17 amino acids. Germline V gives CDR1 SGHVS, CDR2 FQNEAQ. The V gene end was trimmed by 2 bases and the J gene end by 3 bases; junction bases not matched to a gene: 10. The CDR3 DNA reads as TGTGCCAGCAGCTTAAGGGCCGGGACAGGTGGAACAGATACGCAGTATTTT. The encoded protein is CASSLRAGTGGTDTQYF.

This rearrangement joins TRBV2 to TRBJ2-4; possibly TRBD2 for D (5 bases). CDR1 is SNHLY and CDR2 is FYNNEI in the germline V gene. Trimming shortened V by 4 bases and J by 6 bases, and 13 bases separated the two germline ends. The CDR3 covers 14 residues. The CDR3, as DNA: TGTGCCAGCAGTGGGTCGAGGGATCTAAACATTCAGTACTTC. Translating it yields CASSGSRDLNIQYF. The whole variable domain, filled in from reference TRBV2 and TRBJ2-4, reads EPEVTQTPSHQVTQMGQEVILRCVPISNHLYFYWYRQILGQKVEFLVSFYNNEISEKSEIFDDQFSVERPDGSNFTLKIRSTKLEDSAMYFCASSGSRDLNIQYFGAGTRLSVL.

The chain joins TRBV2 to TRBJ2-5, with a weak D call TRBD1 (6 bases). Deletions cut 7 bases from V and 0 bases from J, with 6 bases between. Germline V gives CDR1 SNHLY, CDR2 FYNNEI. The length of the CDR3 is 12 residues. CDR3 DNA sequence: TGTGCCAGCAAGGGGGACCAAGAGACCCAGTACTTC. The encoded protein is CASKGDQETQYF.

This clonotype was seen more than once but under ten times. The chain joins TRBV4-3 to TRBJ2-7; D gene uncertain. The CDR3 totals 14 residues. Trimming left V 3 bases short and J 0 bases short, with 9 bases between. Germline V CDR1 and CDR2: LGHNA, YSLEER. This CDR3 reads CASSHQTDSYEQYF. CDR3 coding DNA: TGCGCCAGCAGCCACCAGACGGACTCCTACGAGCAGTACTTC.

This chain uses TRBV7-9 with TRBJ2-3; D is unclear. Germline V lookup: CDR1 SEHNR, CDR2 FQNEAQ (reference sequence). The CDR3 extends over 15 amino acids. Between the trimmed V and J ends, which lost 5 bases and 6 bases, there was a span of 18 bases. CDR3 in amino acids: CASSVRPLDGDTQYF. CDR3 sequence (DNA): TGTGCCAGCAGCGTACGCCCCTTAGACGGCGATACGCAGTATTTT.

There are a few counts of this clonotype. The genes are TRBV7-9 and TRBJ2-3; 7 bases align to TRBD2. The CDR3 is made up of 14 amino acids. CDR1 is SEHNR, CDR2 FQNEAQ, per germline (reference sequence). V gave up 2 bases and J gave up 5 bases; unmatched junction bases: 4. The CDR3 is CASSLIAGLDTQYF. For the CDR3, the DNA is TGTGCCAGCAGCTTAATAGCGGGCTTAGATACGCAGTATTTT.

Remarks on this clonotype: The CDR3 carries no conserved terminal phenylalanine or tryptophan, so it likely arises from a read error. The gene calls are TRBV7-8 and TRBJ1-5, with TRBD1 as a possible D gene (5 bases). The CDR3 has 14 residues. V shed 0 bases and J shed 6 bases, with 9 bases lying between them. Germline loops: CDR1 SGHVS, CDR2 FQNEAQ. The CDR3 sequence: CASSLATRGQPQHL. The CDR3 nucleotides read TGTGCCAGCAGCTTAGCTACAAGGGGTCAGCCCCAGCATCTT.

This clonotype was counted between two and nine times. The CDR3 here is CASSFQRGRTDTQYF. CDR3 nucleotides: TGTGCCAGCAGTTTTCAGCGGGGACGCACAGATACGCAGTATTTT. The V and J genes are TRBV12-3 or TRBV12-4 and TRBJ2-3, with 7 bases that match TRBD2. V was clipped by 3 bases and J by 1 base; unmatched bases: 4. The CDR3 runs to 15 residues.

This clonotype showed up many times. The V and J genes are TRBV12-3 or TRBV12-4 and TRBJ1-1; possibly TRBD1 for D (5 bases). This CDR3 spans 14 amino acids. V was cut by 5 bases and J by 2 bases, with 12 bases left in between. The CDR3 sequence: CASSLGTENTEAFF. Here the CDR3 DNA reads TGTGCCAGCAGTCTGGGGACCGAAAACACTGAAGCTTTCTTT.

This clonotype has just a few counts. CDR3 nucleotides: TGTGCCAGCAGCCGGGGTTTCGGCAAGAACACTGAAGCTTTCTTT. This encodes CASSRGFGKNTEAFF. V is TRBV7-9 and J is TRBJ1-1; D is undetermined. Trimming pared 5 bases from V and 1 base from J, leaving 14 bases between. The CDR3 is 15 residues long. Germline loops: CDR1 SEHNR, CDR2 FQNEAQ (reference sequence).

The V gene is TRBV6-5, the J gene TRBJ1-2; possibly TRBD1 for D (5 bases). In germline, CDR1 is MNHEY, CDR2 SVGAGI. V lost 10 bases and J lost 2, with 11 bases in between. The CDR3 totals 12 residues. Here the CDR3 reads CAIRQRNYGYTF. CDR3 coding DNA: TGTGCCATCAGACAGCGGAACTATGGCTACACCTTC.

The chain combines TRBV7-2 with TRBJ2-1; TRBD2 aligns across 9 bases. The CDR3 length is 13 residues. The V gene end was trimmed by 5 bases and the J gene end by 12 bases; junction bases not matched to a gene: 8. Germline-derived CDR1 and CDR2 are SGHTA and FQGNSA. This chain's CDR3 is CASSRASGIRQFF. The CDR3 DNA reads TGTGCCAGCAGCAGGGCTAGCGGGATCCGGCAGTTCTTC.

The chain carries TRBV2 and TRBJ1-5, with unresolved D. Looked up from germline, CDR1 is SNHLY and CDR2 is FYNNEI. Deletions cut 8 bases from V and 9 bases from J, with 14 bases between. The length of the CDR3 is 12 residues. CDR3 bases: TGTGCCAGCTGTCCAGCAGAGGGGCCCCAGCATTTT. It encodes CASCPAEGPQHF.

This clonotype was recorded a few times. This chain uses TRBV3-1 with TRBJ1-1, with D perhaps matching TRBD1 (5 bases). There are 15 residues in the CDR3. Trimming stripped 5 bases from V and 5 bases from J, with 18 bases between. Germline V gene data show CDR1 as LGHDT and CDR2 as YNNKEL (reference sequence). The CDR3 coding sequence is TGTGCCAGCAGCGGACCTTTTAGGGGCTTAACTGAAGCTTTCTTT. It translates to CASSGPFRGLTEAFF.

This chain connects TRBV3-1 to TRBJ2-5; 9 bases line up with TRBD2. CDR1 is LGHDT and CDR2 is YNNKEL in the germline V gene (reference sequence). CDR3 length: 15 residues. The V gene end was trimmed by 3 bases and the J gene end by 5 bases; junction bases not matched to a gene: 7. The DNA for the CDR3 is TGTGCCAGCAGCCACCGAGCGGGGGGTAGGGAGACCCAGTACTTC. Translated, it gives CASSHRAGGRETQYF.

J is TRBJ2-5 and V is TRBV20-1; 9 bases line up with TRBD1. This CDR3 is 15 amino acids long. Germline assignment: CDR1 DFQATT and CDR2 SNEGSKA (reference sequence). Unmatched junction bases numbered 9, after V lost 1 base and J lost 6 bases. The chain's CDR3 is CSARARDRDLQTQYF. In DNA, the CDR3 is TGCAGTGCTAGAGCCCGGGACAGGGATTTGCAGACCCAGTACTTC.

This clonotype has a handful of counts. The chain uses TRBV10-3 and TRBJ2-5; D remains ambiguous. CDR1 and CDR2 (germline): ENHRY, SYGVKD. Deletions cut 2 bases from V and 5 bases from J, with 9 bases between. This CDR3 has 13 amino acids. CDR3 sequence reads: CAISEELEETQYF. The CDR3 nucleotides read TGTGCCATCAGTGAGGAACTTGAGGAGACCCAGTACTTC.